This T cell receptor beta chain was recovered during a study of T cells after posttransplantation cyclophosphamide. On the day of bone marrow donation, the related graft donor provided peripheral blood. The repertoire was sequenced with immunoSEQ multiplex PCR; TCRdb's copy has only in-frame clones and lacks some. This repertoire holds about 36,000 clones, and none appear only once. CDR1 is SGHRS and CDR2 is YFSETQ in the germline V gene. The CDR3 runs 16 residues. With V trimmed by 4 bases and J by 3 bases, 11 bases remained unmatched. The study's findings and limits: Blood and skin or GI T cell repertoires showed limited TRB overlap. After PTCy, TRB diversity resembled that of CNI/methotrexate controls.

This clone was counted only a few times. Its antigen is unidentified. The rearrangement joins TRBV5-1 to TRBJ2-7; 9 nucleotides line up with TRBD1. Input material: PBMCs. The clonotype was recovered from a girl between 5 and 17 years old in good health, CMV-negative, and a related stem cell transplant donor. The CDR3 reads CASSPTMDRGSYEQYF. The CDR3 DNA is TGCGCCAGCAGCCCGACCATGGACAGGGGAAGCTACGAGCAGTACTTC.